The 12 T cell receptor beta chains below all came from one sample that was sequenced in a study of blood T cell repertoires in COVID-19. The table came from immunoSEQ multiplex PCR; TCRdb's copy has only in-frame clones and leaves some out. The profile shows about 230,000 clones, about 87% of them singletons. Sample: PBMCs or T cells enriched from blood (not recorded which). These receptors originate from a young woman who had been exposed to COVID-19.

CDR3 bases: TGTGCCAGTAGTATAGATGAGGGGGACGGAGTCTACGAGCAGTACTTC. Residues: CASSIDEGDGVYEQYF. V and J are TRBV19 and TRBJ2-7; D is perhaps TRBD1 (6 bases). CDR1 LNHDA and CDR2 SQIVND come from the germline V gene (reference sequence). Trimming cost V 0 bases and J 3 bases, with 15 bases left between them. This CDR3 has 16 residues.

The rearrangement joins TRBV10-2 to TRBJ1-5; weak D call: TRBD1 (5 bases). The CDR3 extends over 12 amino acids. Trimming shortened V by 6 bases and J by 2 bases, and 5 bases separated the two germline ends. Germline V gene lookup returns CDR1 WSHSY and CDR2 SAAADI. The DNA for the CDR3 is TGCGCCAGCAGGACAGGCAATCAGCCCCAGCATTTT. Protein: CASRTGNQPQHF.

The V call is TRBV19, the J call TRBJ2-5; D possibly corresponds to TRBD1 (5 bases). Germline-derived CDR1 and CDR2 are LNHDA and SQIVND (reference sequence). This CDR3 has 14 residues. The V end was cut by 6 bases, the J end by 5 bases, with 16 bases between. The CDR3 sequence: CASSRRESRETQYF. The CDR3 DNA sequence: TGTGCCAGTAGCCGCAGGGAAAGTCGGGAGACCCAGTACTTC.

The V gene is TRBV6-5, the J gene TRBJ2-1; no clear D gene. V lost 6 bases, J lost 0 bases, and 12 bases lay in between. The germline V gene has CDR1 MNHEY and CDR2 SVGAGI. This CDR3 contains 15 residues. CDR3 amino acids: CASRADWSSYNEQFF. CDR3 in DNA: TGTGCCAGCAGGGCAGACTGGAGCTCCTACAATGAGCAGTTCTTC.

The J gene is TRBJ2-5, the V gene TRBV11-2, with D possibly matching TRBD1 (6 bases). The CDR3 covers 14 residues. CDR1 and CDR2 from the germline V gene are SGHAT and FQNNGV. V was trimmed by 5 bases and J by 5 bases, leaving 15 bases between them. This CDR3 reads CASSQQGSRETQYF. For the CDR3, the DNA is TGTGCCAGCAGCCAACAGGGTTCGAGGGAGACCCAGTACTTC.

This clone appeared a single time. The V call is TRBV10-2, the J call TRBJ1-1, with D perhaps matching TRBD1 (6 bases). The CDR3 runs 17 residues. CDR1 is WSHSY, CDR2 SAAADI, per germline. Trimming pared 2 bases from V and 0 bases from J, leaving 16 bases between. The DNA of the CDR3 is TGCGCCAGCAGTGAGGCGGCCGGGGGGCGATTGAACACTGAAGCTTTCTTT. Its translation is CASSEAAGGRLNTEAFF.

The sample holds one count of this clone. The chain is built from TRBV5-1 and TRBJ1-1; D gene uncertain. The germline CDR1 and CDR2 sequences are SGHRS and YFSETQ. The CDR3 is 12 amino acids. The V end lost 0 bases, the J end lost 3 bases, and 3 bases lay between the germline ends. The CDR3 DNA reads TGCGCCAGCAGCTTGGGAGACACTGAAGCTTTCTTT. It is translated as CASSLGDTEAFF.

The chain has TRBV11-1 and TRBJ1-6; a weak D match, TRBD1 (5 bases). The CDR3 has 15 amino acids. The germline V and J ends were trimmed by 2 bases and 7 bases, with 12 bases remaining between them. Germline-derived CDR1 and CDR2 are SGHAT and FQDESV (reference sequence). CDR3 nucleotides: TGTGCCAGCAGCTTAAGGACACTCGGAAATTCACCCCTCCACTTT. Amino acid sequence: CASSLRTLGNSPLHF.

The chain links TRBV30 to TRBJ1-5; D unclear. CDR3 length: 13 amino acids. V was pared by 5 bases and J by 0 bases, with 8 bases between. CDR1 is GTSNPN and CDR2 is SVGIG in the germline V gene (reference sequence). The CDR3 loop is CAWSGDSNQPQHF. Here the CDR3 DNA reads TGTGCCTGGTCCGGGGATAGCAATCAGCCCCAGCATTTT.

J is TRBJ1-1 and V is TRBV28; tentatively, D is TRBD1 (6 bases). Germline V gene data show CDR1 as MDHEN and CDR2 as SYDVKM. This CDR3 region has 14 residues. V was clipped by 5 bases and J by 5 bases, with 15 bases between them. CDR3 nucleotides: TGTGCCAGCAGTCTGGGACGGGGGGCTACTGAAGCTTTCTTT. Translated: CASSLGRGATEAFF.

This clone was observed a handful of times. The gene calls are TRBV7-2 and TRBJ1-1, with a weak D call TRBD1 (6 bases). The ends were cut back, 8 bases at V and 8 bases at J, with 21 bases in the middle. The CDR3 covers 14 residues. Germline loops: CDR1 SGHTA, CDR2 FQGNSA. The CDR3 DNA reads as TGTGCCAGCTCTCCGATGGTGGGGGCTGGGGAAGCTTTCTTT. Its translation: CASSPMVGAGEAFF.

The V and J genes are TRBV27 and TRBJ1-2; D gene uncertain. The CDR3 extends over 14 amino acids. Trimming took 4 bases from V and 8 from J, leaving 17 bases between them. Germline V gene data show CDR1 as MNHEY and CDR2 as SMNVEV (reference sequence). This CDR3 reads CASSSRAPGGGYTF. In DNA form, the CDR3 reads TGTGCCAGCAGTTCCCGGGCTCCCGGCGGGGGCTACACCTTC.